The rows below give T cell receptor beta chains drawn from one sample of a study of neoadjuvant anti-PD-1 for oral cavity cancer. Only in-frame clones appear in the TCRdb table, and some are missing; sequencing was by immunoSEQ multiplex PCR. This table holds some 15,000 clones, 65% to 70% found once. The sample here was PBMCs, taken before nivolumab (anti-PD-1) treatment. These receptor sequences come from a person between 40 and 85 years old with oral cavity squamous cell carcinoma. Each CDR3 is given with its conserved first and last residue. Each record gives: D gene, clone size, J gene, V gene, CDR3 DNA, CDR3 protein. D genes are given only for firm matches. Not every row has a clone size; where given, it reads once, few, many or a size class.

TRBD2 | NA | TRBJ2-7 | TRBV29-1 | TGCAGCGTTCGACTATCCGGGGGGTTTTACGAGCAGTACTTC | CSVRLSGGFYEQYF
NA | NA | TRBJ2-3 | TRBV9 | TGTGCCAGCAGCGTAGGACTTTCTCCGCACACAGATACGCAGTATTTT | CASSVGLSPHTDTQYF
NA | NA | TRBJ1-5 | TRBV6-1 | TGTGCCAGCAGTGCCCCGGGACATAGCAATCAGCCCCAGCATTTT | CASSAPGHSNQPQHF
TRBD1 | once | TRBJ2-7 | TRBV19 | TGTGCCAGTAGGCCTTCCGGGACAGGAGCCTACGAGCAGTACTTC | CASRPSGTGAYEQYF
NA | NA | TRBJ2-7 | TRBV2 | TGTGCCATCGGGACGCTCCCCTACGAGCAGTACTTC | CAIGTLPYEQYF
TRBD1 | NA | TRBJ1-2 | TRBV2 | TGTGCCAGCAGTAGTCCCGGGACAGGGGCGCCCTATGGCTACACCTTC | CASSSPGTGAPYGYTF
NA | NA | TRBJ2-3 | TRBV19 | TGTGCCAGTAGTTTCGGCGGTAGCACAGATACGCAGTATTTT | CASSFGGSTDTQYF
NA | few | TRBJ1-5 | TRBV5-1 | TGCGCCAGCAGCGCACACGGCAATCAGCCCCAGCATTTT | CASSAHGNQPQHF
NA | NA | TRBJ2-1 | TRBV5-3 | TGTGCCAGAAGCTTGGTATGGAGGGGGGCGGATGAGCAGTTCTTC | CARSLVWRGADEQFF
NA | few | TRBJ1-2 | TRBV29-1 | TGCAGCGTTGATACCCCGCCCCAGGGAACAGGCGGCTACACCTTC | CSVDTPPQGTGGYTF
TRBD1 | few | TRBJ2-7 | TRBV2 | TGTGCCGGACAGGGGGCGGGGGAGCAGTACTTC | CAGQGAGEQYF
NA | NA | TRBJ2-5 | TRBV6-5 | TGTGCCAGCAGTTACTCCTTCGACACTCTGGGGACCCAGTACTTC | CASSYSFDTLGTQYF
NA | NA | TRBJ2-3 | TRBV10-1 | TGCGCCAGCAGTGAGGACCGGGACTTTCATCCGCAGTATTTT | CASSEDRDFHPQYF
NA | once | TRBJ2-2 | TRBV30 | TGTGCCTGGAGGGGCAGCGCCCTGACCGGGGAGCTGTTTTTT | CAWRGSALTGELFF
NA | once | TRBJ1-1 | TRBV4-1 | TGCGCCAGCAGCCTTAACGGCGGGGGGCTTAGCACTGAAGCTTTCTTT | CASSLNGGGLSTEAFF
TRBD1 | NA | TRBJ2-7 | TRBV19 | TGTGCCAGTAGTATAGAAGACAGGGGGATCATCTACGAGCAGTACTTC | CASSIEDRGIIYEQYF
NA | once | TRBJ2-5 | TRBV2 | TGTGCCAGCAGTGTTGAAGAGACCCAGTACTTC | CASSVEETQYF
NA | NA | TRBJ2-7 | TRBV15 | TGTGCCACCAGCAGGTCTGGGGGTAACTACGAGCAGTACTTC | CATSRSGGNYEQYF
TRBD2 | NA | TRBJ2-3 | TRBV2 | TGTGCCAGCAGGGATAGCGGGAGAGGCACAGATACGCAGTATTTT | CASRDSGRGTDTQYF
TRBD1 | NA | TRBJ1-2 | TRBV27 | TGTGCCAGCAGTCCGTCTCTCAACCGGGACAGGGGGTGGATCAACTATGGCTACACCTTC | CASSPSLNRDRGWINYGYTF
TRBD1 | NA | TRBJ2-1 | TRBV19 | TGTGCCAGTAGAGGGACAGGGGGCCTCTACAATGAGCAGTTCTTC | CASRGTGGLYNEQFF
TRBD1 | NA | TRBJ1-5 | TRBV28 | TGTGCCATCCTCAACAGGGGGCCGGGTCAGCCCCAGCATTTT | CAILNRGPGQPQHF
TRBD2 | NA | TRBJ2-1 | TRBV5-1 | TGCGCCAGCACCCTGAGCGGGAGCGGGTACAATGAGCAGTTCTTC | CASTLSGSGYNEQFF
NA | NA | TRBJ2-1 | TRBV29-1 | TGCAGCGTTGAAGAAGGACTACCTAAAAGCTCCTACAATGAGCAGTTCTTC | CSVEEGLPKSSYNEQFF
NA | NA | TRBJ2-1 | TRBV19 | TGTGCCAGTAGCCCACTAGAAATCAATGAGCAGTTCTTC | CASSPLEINEQFF
NA | NA | TRBJ2-5 | TRBV6-1 | TGTGCCAGCAGTACGTACCAAGAGACCCAGTACTTC | CASSTYQETQYF
TRBD2 | NA | TRBJ2-7 | TRBV10-2 | TGCGCCAGCAGGGAATCACTAGCGGGACTATTCGAGCAGTACTTC | CASRESLAGLFEQYF
NA | NA | TRBJ1-2 | TRBV9 | TGTGCCAGCAGCGAAGGGGTTAACTATGGCTACACCTTC | CASSEGVNYGYTF
TRBD2 | NA | TRBJ2-7 | TRBV7-9 | TGTGCCAGCAGCTTAACTAGCGGGAGATCCTACGAGCAGTACTTC | CASSLTSGRSYEQYF
NA | NA | TRBJ2-2 | TRBV7-6 | TGTGCCAGCAGCTTATGGGCCGGGGAGCTGTTTTTT | CASSLWAGELFF
TRBD1 | NA | TRBJ1-1 | TRBV7-8 | TGTGCCAGCAGCTTAGAAACAGGGGCCGTGAACACTGAAGCTTTCTTT | CASSLETGAVNTEAFF
TRBD1 | NA | TRBJ2-5 | TRBV15 | TGTGCCACCAGCAGAGAGGGACAGGGGGCGTGGGAGACCCAGTACTTC | CATSREGQGAWETQYF
NA | NA | TRBJ2-7 | TRBV11-2 | TGTGCCAGCAGCTCCCACAGCGTTTCGAGATACGAGCAGTACTTC | CASSSHSVSRYEQYF
TRBD2 | NA | TRBJ2-3 | TRBV29-1 | TGCAGCGTTGCCCCCACTAGCGGGGCTACAGATACGCAGTATTTT | CSVAPTSGATDTQYF
NA | few | TRBJ1-4 | TRBV19 | TGTGCCAGCTCTGACCAGGGGATGAATGAACTGTTTTTT | CASSDQGMNELFF
TRBD2 | NA | TRBJ2-3 | TRBV19 | TGTGCCAGTACCGGGACTAGCGGGAGGCGCACAGATACGCAGTATTTT | CASTGTSGRRTDTQYF
NA | NA | TRBJ1-2 | TRBV19 | TGTGCCAGTAGTATGCGGTCCGCTAACGACTATGGCTACACCTTC | CASSMRSANDYGYTF
NA | NA | TRBJ1-3 | TRBV21-1 | TGTGCCAGCAGGAGGGGGCTTTGGAAGAGTCAGCGAAACACCATATATTTT | CASRRGLWKSQRNTIYF
NA | NA | TRBJ1-1 | TRBV7-9 | TGTGCCAGCAGCGGGCAACTGGTGAACACTGAAGCTTTCTTT | CASSGQLVNTEAFF
NA | few | TRBJ2-7 | TRBV10-3 | TGTGCCATCAGTGTGGAGACAGCTTCCTACGAGCAGTACTTC | CAISVETASYEQYF
TRBD1 | few | TRBJ1-2 | TRBV14 | TGTGCCAGCAGCCAAGATATGCACGGGACAGGTGGCTACACCTTC | CASSQDMHGTGGYTF
TRBD1 | NA | TRBJ1-4 | TRBV5-6 | TGTGCCAGCAGCTTGACAGGGGAGGCTAATGAAAAACTGTTTTTT | CASSLTGEANEKLFF
NA | NA | TRBJ1-5 | TRBV4-2 | TGTGCCAGCAGCCAAGATTCTTCTAGAGGCAGAGGGAGCAATCAGCCCCAGCATTTT | CASSQDSSRGRGSNQPQHF
TRBD1 | NA | TRBJ2-1 | TRBV19 | TGTGCCAGTACTACAGGGGGGAGCTCCTACAATGAGCAGTTCTTC | CASTTGGSSYNEQFF
NA | NA | TRBJ1-2 | TRBV28 | TGTGCCAGCAGTTCGGGGGGGCCTTCACCGAGCGGGTCGGCCTATGGCTACACCTTC | CASSSGGPSPSGSAYGYTF
NA | NA | TRBJ2-2 | TRBV13 | TGTGCCAGCAGCTTAGCGTTGGCGGGCACCGGGGAGCTGTTTTTT | CASSLALAGTGELFF
TRBD1 | NA | TRBJ1-3 | TRBV30 | TGTGCCTGGAGTCCGGGACAGCCTTACTCTGGAAACACCATATATTTT | CAWSPGQPYSGNTIYF
NA | NA | TRBJ2-3 | TRBV10-3 | TGTGCCATCAGTGAGACGTTAGGCACAGATACGCAGTATTTT | CAISETLGTDTQYF
NA | once | TRBJ2-7 | TRBV10-2 | TGCGCCAGCAGTGACTGGGGAGTATCCTACGAGCAGTACTTC | CASSDWGVSYEQYF
TRBD2 | NA | TRBJ2-1 | TRBV5-1 | TGCGCCAGCAGCTTGGACCCTAGCGGGAGGGCCGCGTTCTTC | CASSLDPSGRAAFF
NA | NA | TRBJ1-1 | TRBV10-1 | TGCGCCAGCAGAGAAACAGGGAACACTGAAGCTTTCTTT | CASRETGNTEAFF
TRBD1 | NA | TRBJ2-7 | TRBV9 | TGTGCCAGCAGCGCCTCCCCCGGGACAGAAAAATACGAGCAGTACTTC | CASSASPGTEKYEQYF
TRBD1 | NA | TRBJ1-5 | TRBV19 | TGTGCCACCCTCTACCTCGGGACAGGGGCTAATCAGCCCCAGCATTTT | CATLYLGTGANQPQHF
NA | NA | TRBJ2-2 | TRBV9 | TGTGCCAGCAGCGTCCAGACAGGGAACACCGGGGAGCTGTTTTTT | CASSVQTGNTGELFF
NA | few | TRBJ2-7 | TRBV9 | TGTGCCAGCAGCGTAGGCCTCACGGGGCACGAGCAGTACTTC | CASSVGLTGHEQYF
NA | NA | TRBJ2-5 | TRBV5-1 | TGCGCCAGCAGCTGGACAGAGGCAGAGACCCAGTACTTC | CASSWTEAETQYF
NA | few | TRBJ2-1 | TRBV4-2 | TGTGCCAGCAGCGGAGAGGGGGGGTTCTACAATGAGCAGTTCTTC | CASSGEGGFYNEQFF
NA | once | TRBJ2-2 | TRBV5-1 | TGCGCCAGCAGCTTACCGTCGGGGAACACCGGGGAGCTGTTTTTT | CASSLPSGNTGELFF
TRBD1 | NA | TRBJ1-4 | TRBV9 | TGTGCCAGCAGCGTAGGACAGGGGGCGAGTGAAAAACTGTTTTTT | CASSVGQGASEKLFF
TRBD2 | NA | TRBJ2-1 | TRBV5-1 | TGCGCCAGCAGCCCCCAGACTAGCGGGGCATACAATGAGCAGTTCTTC | CASSPQTSGAYNEQFF